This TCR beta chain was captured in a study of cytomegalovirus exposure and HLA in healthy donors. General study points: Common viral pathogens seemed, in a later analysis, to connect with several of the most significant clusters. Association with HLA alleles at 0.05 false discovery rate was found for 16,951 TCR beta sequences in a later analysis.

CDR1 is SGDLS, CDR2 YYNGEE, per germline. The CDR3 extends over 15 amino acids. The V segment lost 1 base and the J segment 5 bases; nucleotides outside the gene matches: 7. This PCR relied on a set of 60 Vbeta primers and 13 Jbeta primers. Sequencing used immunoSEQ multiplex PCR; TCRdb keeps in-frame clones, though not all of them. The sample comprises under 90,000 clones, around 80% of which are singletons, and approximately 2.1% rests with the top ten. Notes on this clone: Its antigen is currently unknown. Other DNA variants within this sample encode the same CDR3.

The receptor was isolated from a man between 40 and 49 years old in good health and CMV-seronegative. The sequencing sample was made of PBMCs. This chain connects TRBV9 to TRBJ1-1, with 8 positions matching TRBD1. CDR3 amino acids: CASSVSGQGGTEAFF. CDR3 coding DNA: TGTGCCAGCAGCGTATCTGGACAGGGTGGGACTGAAGCTTTCTTT.